The 8 T cell receptor beta chains in this list originate from one sample, sequenced in a study of OX40 agonist ivuxolimab in advanced cancers. Clones were read by immunoSEQ multiplex PCR, and TCRdb kept only the in-frame ones, dropping some. In the table there are over 10,000 clones, approximately 85% of which are singletons. Source: CD4+ or CD8+ T cells sorted from blood, taken in a trial of the OX40 agonist ivuxolimab. The receptors were sampled from an adult with an advanced solid tumor such as melanoma, head and neck, liver or kidney cancer.

This clone was detected a few times. This chain links TRBV7-9 with TRBJ2-7, with TRBD1 matching 10 bases. The CDR3 sequence is 15 residues long. The ends lost 4 bases at V and 5 bases at J; junction bases unmatched: 8. Germline V gene sequence: CDR1 SEHNR, CDR2 FQNEAQ (reference sequence). The CDR3, as DNA: TGTGCCAGCAGCTCTCCCGGGACAGGGGTACACGAGCAGTACTTC. This codes for CASSSPGTGVHEQYF.

This rearrangement joins TRBV2 to TRBJ2-7; D possibly corresponds to TRBD2 (6 bases). This CDR3 spans 12 amino acids. V lost 6 bases, J lost 3 bases, and 9 bases lay in between. Per the germline V gene, CDR1 is SNHLY and CDR2 is FYNNEI. The CDR3 region is CASRGEDYEQYF. Written as DNA, the CDR3 is TGTGCCAGCAGGGGGGAGGACTACGAGCAGTACTTC.

In this sample, this clone turned up once. This chain's CDR3 is CATSRPMRPDTQYF. The CDR3 DNA is TGTGCCACCAGCAGGCCCATGCGTCCAGATACGCAGTATTTT. This rearrangement joins TRBV15 to TRBJ2-3; D remains ambiguous. V was cut by 3 bases and J by 4 bases, with 11 bases left in between. The CDR3 length is 14 residues. Germline assignment: CDR1 LNHNV and CDR2 YYDKDF (reference sequence). Combining the CDR3 with reference TRBV15 and TRBJ2-3 gives the whole variable domain DAMVIQNPRYQVTQFGKPVTLSCSQTLNHNVMYWYQQKSSQAPKLLFHYYDKDFNNEADTPDNFQSRRPNTSFCFLDIRSPGLGDTAMYLCATSRPMRPDTQYFGPGTRLTVL.

V gene TRBV7-6 combines with J gene TRBJ2-2; D uncertain. The germline CDR1 and CDR2 sequences are SGHVS and FNYEAQ. The CDR3 runs to 15 residues. The V and J ends lost 5 bases and 4 bases respectively, with 14 bases between them. Written as DNA, the CDR3 is TGTGCCAGCAGCCTAGGGATCGATGGCACCGGGGAGCTGTTTTTT. Protein: CASSLGIDGTGELFF.

This chain links TRBV7-9 with TRBJ2-7, with 10 bases lining up with TRBD2. CDR3 length: 13 amino acids. CDR1 SEHNR and CDR2 FQNEAQ come from the germline V gene (reference sequence). With V trimmed by 7 bases and J by 3 bases, 3 bases remained unmatched. The CDR3 coding sequence is TGTGCCAGCAACCCTAGCGGGAGCTACGAGCAGTACTTC. Encoded protein: CASNPSGSYEQYF.

The chain combines TRBV30 with TRBJ2-7; D uncertain. The V end lost 1 base, the J end lost 5 bases, and 12 bases lay between the germline ends. Germline CDR1 reads GTSNPN; CDR2 reads SVGIG (reference sequence). This CDR3 spans 13 amino acids. The CDR3 reads CAWSDGLNHEQYF. DNA of the CDR3: TGTGCCTGGAGTGACGGCCTGAATCACGAGCAGTACTTC. The whole variable domain, filled in from reference TRBV30 and TRBJ2-7, reads SQTIHQWPATLVQPVGSPLSLECTVEGTSNPNLYWYRQAAGRGLQLLFYSVGIGQISSEVPQNLSASRPQDRQFILSSKKLLLSDSGFYLCAWSDGLNHEQYFGPGTRLTVT.

This chain's CDR3 is CASRESRADTIYF. The DNA for the CDR3 is TGTGCCAGCAGAGAGTCCCGGGCGGACACCATATATTTT. This chain links TRBV6-4 with TRBJ1-3; D unclear. The germline CDR1 and CDR2 sequences are MRHNA and SNTAGT. CDR3 length equals 13 residues. Trimming removed 6 bases from V and 8 bases from J, with 14 bases in between.

The chain carries TRBV6-6 and TRBJ2-1, with D perhaps TRBD1 (5 bases). Germline CDR1 MNHNY, CDR2 SVGAGI (reference sequence). The V end lost 2 bases, the J end lost 2 bases, and 13 bases lay between the germline ends. This CDR3 spans 16 amino acids. The CDR3 DNA follows: TGTGCCAGCAGTTACCCCGACAGAGAACCCTACAATGAGCAGTTCTTC. It is translated as CASSYPDREPYNEQFF.